These 20 T cell receptor beta chains were all obtained from the same sample, sequenced in a study of technical replicates of blood from a handful of donors. Clones were read by immunoSEQ multiplex PCR, and TCRdb kept only the in-frame ones, dropping some. Of 65,000 to 80,000 clones in the sample, 98% were seen once. Sequencing was performed on T cells isolated from PBMCs. The receptors originated from a human donor in good health.

The chain combines TRBV5-4 with TRBJ2-1; a possible D gene is TRBD2 (6 bases). V shed 1 base and J shed 2 bases, with 16 bases lying between them. Germline values: CDR1 SGHNT, CDR2 YYREEE (reference sequence). The length of the CDR3 is 17 residues. The CDR3 DNA is TGTGCCAGCAGCTTGACCTATACCGGGAGACCCTACAATGAGCAGTTCTTC. This codes for CASSLTYTGRPYNEQFF.

CDR3 in amino acids: CASSSSRSYEQYF. The CDR3 DNA reads as TGTGCCAGCAGTTCATCTCGCTCCTACGAGCAGTACTTC. The chain links TRBV27 to TRBJ2-7; D ambiguous. The length of the CDR3 is 13 residues. Germline lookup yields CDR1 MNHEY and CDR2 SMNVEV (reference sequence). V was clipped by 4 bases and J by 0 bases, with 7 bases between them.

This chain uses TRBV29-1 with TRBJ2-2; D remains ambiguous. CDR1 is SQVTM and CDR2 is ANQGSEA in the germline V gene. Trimming left V 3 bases short and J 3 bases short, with 8 bases between. The CDR3 has 13 amino acids. The CDR3 is CSVESFHTGELFF. Written as DNA, the CDR3 is TGCAGCGTTGAGTCTTTTCACACCGGGGAGCTGTTTTTT.

The chain has TRBV5-1 and TRBJ1-2; no definite D call. The germline V gene encodes CDR1 SGHRS and CDR2 YFSETQ. Between the trimmed V and J ends, which lost 6 bases and 4 bases, there was a span of 13 bases. The CDR3 loop spans 13 amino acids. In DNA, the CDR3 is TGCGCCAGCACCACTTGGAGACCCTATGGCTACACCTTC. Amino acids: CASTTWRPYGYTF.

In its sample, this clone was seen once. V gene TRBV11-3 combines with J gene TRBJ2-3; tentatively, D is TRBD2 (5 bases). V shed 3 bases and J shed 1 base, with 5 bases lying between them. This CDR3 is built from 13 residues. Germline V gene lookup returns CDR1 SGHNT and CDR2 YENEEA. CDR3 residues: CASSLGGTDTQYF. Here the CDR3 DNA reads TGTGCCAGCAGCTTGGGAGGCACAGATACGCAGTATTTT.

V usage is TRBV5-6 and J usage is TRBJ2-7, with D perhaps TRBD2 (5 bases). Germline CDR1 is SGHDT and CDR2 is YYEEEE. The CDR3 sequence is 16 residues long. V lost 0 bases and J 0 bases, leaving 13 bases between the germline ends. The CDR3 nucleotides are TGTGCCAGCAGCTTGGCATTGGCAGACTACTCCTACGAGCAGTACTTC. It translates to CASSLALADYSYEQYF.

The chain employs TRBV25-1 and TRBJ1-5, with TRBD1 as a possible D gene (6 bases). CDR1 and CDR2 from the germline V gene are MGHDK and SYGVNS. The CDR3 extends over 14 amino acids. Trimming took 5 bases from V and 7 from J, leaving 15 bases between them. Written as DNA, the CDR3 is TGTGCCAGCAGTTCTACAGGGAAAGAGCAGCCCCAGCATTTT. This gives the protein CASSSTGKEQPQHF.

This chain links TRBV13 with TRBJ1-1, with 10 bases lining up with TRBD1. Germline assignment: CDR1 PRHDT and CDR2 FYEKMQ (reference sequence). With V trimmed by 4 bases and J by 13 bases, 3 bases remained unmatched. This CDR3 has 11 amino acids. Here the CDR3 DNA reads TGTGCCAGCAGCTCCCGGGACAGGGGTTTCTTT. This sequence encodes CASSSRDRGFF. The entire variable domain, with the rest obtained from reference TRBV13 and TRBJ1-1, is as follows: AAGVIQSPRHLIKEKRETATLKCYPIPRHDTVYWYQQGPGQDPQFLISFYEKMQSDKGSIPDRFSAQQFSDYHSELNMSSLELGDSALYFCASSSRDRGFFGQGTRLTVV.

This chain joins TRBV6-5 and TRBJ2-7; possible D gene TRBD2, 6 bases. CDR3 size: 14 residues. Looked up from germline, CDR1 is MNHEY and CDR2 is SVGAGI. The V end lost 6 bases, the J end lost 0 bases, and 12 bases lay between the germline ends. The CDR3, as DNA: TGTGCCAGCAGGGGAGGCTGGTCCTCCTACGAGCAGTACTTC. It encodes CASRGGWSSYEQYF.

The chain uses TRBV27 and TRBJ2-1; TRBD2 agrees at 7 bases. Trimming at V came to 2 bases and at J to 6 bases, leaving 19 bases not matched to a gene. The CDR3 length is 19 residues. CDR1 is MNHEY, CDR2 SMNVEV, per germline (reference sequence). The CDR3 DNA reads TGTGCCAGCAGTTTAAACCCCCCGGGTTTAGCGGGCCGTCTCAATGAGCAGTTCTTC. It encodes CASSLNPPGLAGRLNEQFF.

The chain carries TRBV30 and TRBJ2-1; 8 bases line up with TRBD1. The CDR3 loop spans 14 amino acids. Germline V CDR1 and CDR2: GTSNPN, SVGIG (reference sequence). The V and J ends lost 2 bases and 12 bases, in that order; junction bases with no gene match: 12. The CDR3 sequence is CAWSRTGSMVGQFF. DNA for the CDR3: TGTGCCTGGAGTAGGACAGGGAGCATGGTAGGGCAGTTCTTC.

V and J are TRBV9 and TRBJ2-3, with TRBD1 as a possible D gene (5 bases). CDR1 is SGDLS, CDR2 YYNGEE, per germline. The CDR3 sequence is 13 residues long. Trimming took 3 bases from V and 6 from J, leaving 11 bases between them. The CDR3 DNA follows: TGTGCCAGCAGCGGTCACCCAGGGGATACGCAGTATTTT. This gives the protein CASSGHPGDTQYF.

The chain couples TRBV7-3 to TRBJ1-1; D unresolved. Trimming took 4 bases from V and 0 from J, leaving 12 bases between them. Germline lookup yields CDR1 SGHTA and CDR2 FQGTGA. The CDR3 length is 15 residues. CDR3 loop: CASSSVTVMNTEAFF. The CDR3 region has the DNA TGTGCCAGCAGCTCTGTTACTGTTATGAACACTGAAGCTTTCTTT. Drawing the rest from reference TRBV7-3 and TRBJ1-1, the complete variable domain is GAGVSQTPSNKVTEKGKYVELRCDPISGHTALYWYRQSLGQGPEFLIYFQGTGAADDSGLPNDRFFAVRPEGSVSTLKIQRTERGDSAVYLCASSSVTVMNTEAFFGQGTRLTVV.

This chain connects TRBV18 to TRBJ1-1, with D perhaps TRBD1 (5 bases). The CDR3 loop spans 14 amino acids. V was cut by 5 bases and J by 3 bases, with 13 bases left in between. CDR1 and CDR2 from the germline V gene are KGHSH and LQKENI. The CDR3 DNA reads TGTGCCAGCTCATTAGCAGGGAGGGACACTGAAGCTTTCTTT. Translated: CASSLAGRDTEAFF. Full variable domain (missing parts from reference TRBV18 and TRBJ1-1): NAGVMQNPRHLVRRRGQEARLRCSPMKGHSHVYWYRQLPEEGLKFMVYLQKENIIDESGMPKERFSAEFPKEGPSILRIQQVVRGDSAAYFCASSLAGRDTEAFFGQGTRLTVV.

The chain employs TRBV18 and TRBJ2-7, with D possibly matching TRBD1 (6 bases). The CDR3 is 13 residues long. Per the germline V gene, CDR1 is KGHSH and CDR2 is LQKENI. V lost 2 bases to trimming and J lost 3 bases, with 8 bases between them. This CDR3 is CASSPGQLYEQYF. In DNA form, the CDR3 reads TGTGCCAGCTCACCAGGACAGCTCTACGAGCAGTACTTC.

Only one count was recorded for this clone. V is TRBV18 and J is TRBJ2-7; the D gene is possibly TRBD2 (5 bases). Germline values: CDR1 KGHSH, CDR2 LQKENI. V was cut by 3 bases and J by 6 bases, with 12 bases left in between. The CDR3 runs to 13 residues. The CDR3: CASSPFGLSEQYF. DNA for the CDR3: TGTGCCAGCTCACCGTTCGGACTCAGCGAGCAGTACTTC.

V gene TRBV27 combines with J gene TRBJ1-1; unclear D gene. V was trimmed by 0 bases and J by 5 bases, leaving 7 bases between them. Germline-derived CDR1 and CDR2 are MNHEY and SMNVEV (reference sequence). This CDR3 is 13 amino acids long. The CDR3 DNA follows: TGTGCCAGCAGTTTATCTATCCGGACTGAAGCTTTCTTT. This encodes CASSLSIRTEAFF.

The J gene is TRBJ2-1, the V gene TRBV5-4; 8 bases are shared with TRBD1. The ends lost 4 bases at V and 2 bases at J; junction bases unmatched: 5. Germline assignment: CDR1 SGHNT and CDR2 YYREEE (reference sequence). This CDR3 region has 15 residues. CDR3 protein: CASSGTGGTYNEQFF. The CDR3 nucleotides are TGTGCCAGCAGCGGGACAGGAGGGACCTACAATGAGCAGTTCTTC. The variable domain in full, with the rest retrieved from reference TRBV5-4 and TRBJ2-1, is ETGVTQSPTHLIKTRGQQVTLRCSSQSGHNTVSWYQQALGQGPQFIFQYYREEENGRGNFPPRFSGLQFPNYSSELNVNALELDDSALYLCASSGTGGTYNEQFFGPGTRLTVL.

This sequence joins TRBV12-5 and TRBJ2-2; D uncertain. The V end was cut by 6 bases, the J end by 8 bases, with 13 bases between. The CDR3 contains 13 residues. Germline assignment: CDR1 LGHNT and CDR2 FRNRAP. CDR3 DNA: TGTGCTAGTGGGTCCCGGTGGGCGGGGGAGCTGTTTTTT. Amino acids: CASGSRWAGELFF.

The chain uses TRBV19 and TRBJ1-1, with D maybe TRBD1 (6 bases). Germline CDR1 is LNHDA and CDR2 is SQIVND (reference sequence). The V and J ends lost 6 bases and 1 base respectively, with 12 bases between them. CDR3 length: 14 residues. As DNA, the CDR3 is TGTGCCAGTAGAGAATTGGACAGGAACACTGAAGCTTTCTTT. It encodes CASRELDRNTEAFF.